Following are 15 T cell receptor beta chains from one sample sequenced in a study of blood T cell repertoires in COVID-19. Method: immunoSEQ multiplex PCR; TCRdb's copy keeps in-frame clones and lacks some. The sample records approximately 210,000 clones, about four fifths being singletons. The sequencing sample was made of peripheral blood. The receptors originated from a man aged 50-59 years with active or convalescent COVID-19.

V and J are TRBV6-5 and TRBJ1-4, with D perhaps TRBD1 (6 bases). The V gene's germline CDR1 is MNHEY and CDR2 SVGAGI. Trimming pared 5 bases from V and 13 bases from J, leaving 14 bases between. The length of the CDR3 is 12 residues. The CDR3 DNA is TGTGCCAGCAGTACCCCAGGGGCTCCACTGTTTTTT. It codes for CASSTPGAPLFF.

J is TRBJ2-1 and V is TRBV30; D possibly corresponds to TRBD2 (6 bases). CDR3 size: 13 residues. V lost 4 bases and J 10 bases, leaving 17 bases between the germline ends. CDR1 is GTSNPN and CDR2 is SVGIG in the germline V gene (reference sequence). The CDR3 protein is CAWKPGDWGEQFF. In DNA, the CDR3 is TGTGCCTGGAAACCGGGGGACTGGGGGGAGCAGTTCTTC. The full variable domain, in which reference TRBV30 and TRBJ2-1 provide the parts outside the CDR3, is SQTIHQWPATLVQPVGSPLSLECTVEGTSNPNLYWYRQAAGRGLQLLFYSVGIGQISSEVPQNLSASRPQDRQFILSSKKLLLSDSGFYLCAWKPGDWGEQFFGPGTRLTVL.

This rearrangement joins TRBV9 to TRBJ2-3; a weak D match, TRBD1 (6 bases). The ends were cut back, 0 bases at V and 2 bases at J, with 10 bases in the middle. CDR3 length equals 15 residues. Germline loops: CDR1 SGDLS, CDR2 YYNGEE. The CDR3 loop is CASSVVAGVTDTQYF. The CDR3 nucleotides read TGTGCCAGCAGCGTAGTGGCAGGGGTCACAGATACGCAGTATTTT.

This clone was found many times. J is TRBJ2-5 and V is TRBV2; TRBD2 is a possible D gene (6 bases). Trimming took 2 bases from V and 1 from J, leaving 14 bases between them. From germline, CDR1 is SNHLY and CDR2 FYNNEI. There are 16 residues in the CDR3. The CDR3 sequence is CASSERWGGIQETQYF. For the CDR3, the DNA is TGTGCCAGCAGTGAAAGGTGGGGAGGAATCCAAGAGACCCAGTACTTC.

The chain carries TRBV5-1 and TRBJ2-5; 8 positions agree with TRBD2. Germline CDR1 SGHRS, CDR2 YFSETQ. The CDR3 consists of 11 residues. The V gene end was trimmed by 3 bases and the J gene end by 10 bases; junction bases not matched to a gene: 2. The DNA for the CDR3 is TGCGCCAGCAGCTCGGGACTAGACCAGTACTTC. This codes for CASSSGLDQYF.

This clone occurred many times. This rearrangement joins TRBV7-9 to TRBJ2-7; tentative D call: TRBD1 (6 bases). From germline, CDR1 is SEHNR and CDR2 FQNEAQ (reference sequence). CDR3 length: 14 residues. Trimming pared 1 base from V and 6 bases from J, leaving 13 bases between. The CDR3 protein is CASSLGGGYGEQYF. Written as DNA, the CDR3 is TGTGCCAGCAGCTTAGGAGGGGGATACGGCGAGCAGTACTTC. The full variable domain, rest sourced from reference TRBV7-9 and TRBJ2-7, is DTGVSQNPRHKITKRGQNVTFRCDPISEHNRLYWYRQTLGQGPEFLTYFQNEAQLEKSRLLSDRFSAERPKGSFSTLEIQRTEQGDSAMYLCASSLGGGYGEQYFGPGTRLTVT.

J is TRBJ2-5 and V is TRBV5-1; 11 bases match TRBD1. CDR1 is SGHRS and CDR2 is YFSETQ in the germline V gene. The CDR3 covers 16 residues. V shed 4 bases and J 4 bases; nucleotides not matched to a gene: 9. As DNA, the CDR3 is TGCGCCAGCAGCCTACCCGGGACAGGGGGGTCAGAGACCCAGTACTTC. Protein product: CASSLPGTGGSETQYF.

This rearrangement joins TRBV2 to TRBJ2-5; possibly TRBD2 for D (5 bases). Deletions cut 6 bases from V and 2 bases from J, with 19 bases between. CDR3 size: 16 residues. CDR1 and CDR2 (germline): SNHLY, FYNNEI. The DNA of the CDR3 is TGTGCCAGCAGAAAGGAGGTCCTAGCCGAACAAGAGACCCAGTACTTC. Its translation: CASRKEVLAEQETQYF. Supplemented by reference TRBV2 and TRBJ2-5, the full variable domain reads EPEVTQTPSHQVTQMGQEVILRCVPISNHLYFYWYRQILGQKVEFLVSFYNNEISEKSEIFDDQFSVERPDGSNFTLKIRSTKLEDSAMYFCASRKEVLAEQETQYFGPGTRLLVL.

This clone was picked up a small number of times. The chain is built from TRBV10-1 and TRBJ1-3; D might be TRBD1 (5 bases). Deletions cut 9 bases from V and 1 base from J, with 16 bases between. The CDR3 runs 15 residues. Per the germline V gene, CDR1 is WNHNN and CDR2 is SYGVQD (reference sequence). CDR3 DNA sequence: TGCGCCAGTTTGAAGGTGACAGCGTCTGGAAACACCATATATTTT. Its translation is CASLKVTASGNTIYF.

This sequence joins TRBV28 and TRBJ2-2; tentative D call: TRBD1 (5 bases). This CDR3 contains 14 residues. CDR1 and CDR2 from the germline V gene are MDHEN and SYDVKM. The V gene lost 6 bases and the J gene lost 6 bases, with 14 bases spanning the gap. In nucleotides, the CDR3 is TGTGCCAGCAGACGAAGAAGGGGTCCCGGGGAGCTGTTTTTT. This gives the protein CASRRRRGPGELFF.

V usage is TRBV29-1 and J usage is TRBJ2-7; 8 bases are shared with TRBD1. This CDR3 comprises 17 residues. Trimming at V came to 6 bases and at J to 0 bases, leaving 16 bases not matched to a gene. Germline lookup yields CDR1 SQVTM and CDR2 ANQGSEA. In DNA, the CDR3 is TGCAGCGTGACGCGGCGGCAGGGGGCTTGTTACTCCTACGAGCAGTACTTC. Translation: CSVTRRQGACYSYEQYF.

This chain joins TRBV14 and TRBJ2-1, with a weak D call TRBD2 (6 bases). Per the germline V gene, CDR1 is SGHDN and CDR2 is FVKESK. V gave up 4 bases and J gave up 5 bases, with 12 bases separating them. The CDR3 sequence is 14 residues long. CDR3 DNA sequence: TGTGCCAGCAGCCGGATAGGGACTGACAATGAGCAGTTCTTC. This gives the protein CASSRIGTDNEQFF.

This sequence joins TRBV30 and TRBJ2-3; a weak D match, TRBD2 (6 bases). In germline, CDR1 is GTSNPN, CDR2 SVGIG (reference sequence). V was cut by 0 bases and J by 6 bases, with 13 bases left in between. The CDR3 is 14 residues long. CDR3 sequence reads: CAWSVRGTDDTQYF. CDR3 nucleotide sequence: TGTGCCTGGAGTGTACGCGGGACTGATGATACGCAGTATTTT.

CDR3 DNA sequence: TGCGCCAGCAGTTTAGGGGGTTTGGGCAATCAGCCCCAGCATTTT. Translating it yields CASSLGGLGNQPQHF. This chain links TRBV5-1 with TRBJ1-5; TRBD1 is a possible D gene (6 bases). The CDR3 consists of 15 residues. Germline V CDR1 and CDR2: SGHRS, YFSETQ. Trimming left V 5 bases short and J 2 bases short, with 14 bases between.

The chain combines TRBV7-8 with TRBJ1-5; D is possibly TRBD1 (5 bases). CDR3 size: 16 residues. CDR1 is SGHVS and CDR2 is FQNEAQ in the germline V gene. V shed 5 bases and J shed 4 bases, with 18 bases lying between them. CDR3 sequence (DNA): TGTGCCAGCAGCCCTCAGGCAGGGAAAGGAAATCAGCCCCAGCATTTT. Its protein is CASSPQAGKGNQPQHF.